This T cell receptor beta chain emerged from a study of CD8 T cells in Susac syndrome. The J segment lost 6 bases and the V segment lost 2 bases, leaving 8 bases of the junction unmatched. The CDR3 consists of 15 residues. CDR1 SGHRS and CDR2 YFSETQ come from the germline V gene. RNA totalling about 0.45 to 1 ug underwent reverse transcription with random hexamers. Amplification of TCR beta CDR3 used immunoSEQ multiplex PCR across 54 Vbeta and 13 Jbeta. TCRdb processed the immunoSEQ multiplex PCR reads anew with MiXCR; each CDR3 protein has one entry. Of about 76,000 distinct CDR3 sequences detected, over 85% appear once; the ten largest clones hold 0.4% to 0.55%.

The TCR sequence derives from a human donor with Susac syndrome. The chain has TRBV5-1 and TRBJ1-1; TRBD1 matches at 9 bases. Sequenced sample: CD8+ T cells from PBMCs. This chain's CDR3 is CASSFEGTGKAEAFF. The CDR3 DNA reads TGCGCCAGCAGCTTTGAAGGGACAGGGAAGGCTGAAGCTTTCTTT.